The rows below give T cell receptor beta chains drawn from one sample of a study of blood T cell repertoires in COVID-19. Method: immunoSEQ multiplex PCR; TCRdb's copy keeps in-frame clones and lacks some. The sample includes about 400,000 clones, less than 90% seen only once; the top ten take 7% to 7.5%. Sequencing was done on a sample of peripheral blood. Every receptor here comes from a woman aged 55-70 years with COVID-19, enrolled during active disease. CDR3s include the opening cysteine and the closing phenylalanine or tryptophan. Each record gives: J gene, V gene, clone size, D gene, CDR3 length, CDR3 DNA, CDR3 protein. D genes are given only for firm matches. A clone size is listed for some rows: how often the clone was seen (once, few, many), or a class if it is expanded.

>TRBJ1-2|TRBV2|NA|TRBD1|14
TGTGCCAGCAGAGGACAGGCGCTTAACTATGGCTACACCTTC
CASRGQALNYGYTF
>TRBJ1-1|TRBV12-5|NA|NA|14
TGTGCTAGTGGCCCCGGGGGTAAAAACACTGAAGCTTTCTTT
CASGPGGKNTEAFF
>TRBJ1-2|TRBV28|NA|NA|14
TGTGCCAGCAGTCGGGACACCTCCCGAAATGGCTACACCTTC
CASSRDTSRNGYTF
>TRBJ2-1|TRBV11-3|NA|NA|11
TGTGCCAGCAGCTTAACGGTTGAGCAGTTCTTC
CASSLTVEQFF
>TRBJ1-1|TRBV29-1|NA|TRBD1|12
TGCAGCGTGAATATAGACAGGGTTGGAGCTTTCTTT
CSVNIDRVGAFF
>TRBJ1-1|TRBV27|NA|NA|14
TGTGCCAGCAGTCGGAGGGGATCAGGCGCTGAAGCTTTCTTT
CASSRRGSGAEAFF
>TRBJ1-4|TRBV12-5|NA|NA|12
TGTGCTAGTGGCCTTCTCGATGAAAAACTGTTTTTT
CASGLLDEKLFF
>TRBJ1-2|TRBV3-1/TRBV3-2|NA|TRBD1|13
TGTGCCAGCAGCTACCGACAGGGAGTGGGCTACACCTTC
CASSYRQGVGYTF
>TRBJ1-1|TRBV6-5|NA|TRBD1|14
TGTGCCAGCAGCCAGACAGGGGGCAGGACTGAAGCTTTCTTT
CASSQTGGRTEAFF
>TRBJ2-7|TRBV10-3|NA|TRBD1|13
TGTGCCATCATGGGGACAGGGGTCTACGAGCAGTACTTC
CAIMGTGVYEQYF
>TRBJ1-1|TRBV7-2|NA|NA|13
TGTGCCAGCAGCCCGACAGTGAACACTGAAGCTTTCTTT
CASSPTVNTEAFF
>TRBJ2-5|TRBV5-1|NA|TRBD1|14
TGCGCCAGCACAAAAGGGACAGGGGACGAGACCCAGTACTTC
CASTKGTGDETQYF
>TRBJ1-5|TRBV6-1|NA|NA|16
TGTGCCAGCAGTGTGACAGAGATTTCTAGCAATCAGCCCCAGCATTTT
CASSVTEISSNQPQHF
>TRBJ1-1|TRBV4-1|NA|NA|16
TGCGCCAGCAGCCAAGAGCCCCAGGGTGGGGACACTGAAGCTTTCTTT
CASSQEPQGGDTEAFF
>TRBJ2-1|TRBV5-1|NA|NA|15
TGCGCCAGCAGGCCCGAGGTGGGCTCCTACAATGAGCAGTTCTTC
CASRPEVGSYNEQFF
>TRBJ2-5|TRBV11-3|few|NA|13
TGTGCCAGCAGCTTATGGGGCCAGGAGACCCAGTACTTC
CASSLWGQETQYF
>TRBJ2-1|TRBV9|NA|TRBD1|16
TGTGCCAGCACCCAAGGACGTGGGGACAGCTACAATGAGCAGTTCTTC
CASTQGRGDSYNEQFF
>TRBJ2-3|TRBV7-3|NA|NA|15
TGTGCCAGCAGCCTACAAGACTTAAACACAGATACGCAGTATTTT
CASSLQDLNTDTQYF
>TRBJ2-3|TRBV9|NA|TRBD2|18
TGTGCCAGCAGCGTAGAAGGCGGGGGGGAATTTAGCACAGATACGCAGTATTTT
CASSVEGGGEFSTDTQYF
>TRBJ1-2|TRBV6-5|NA|TRBD1|16
TGTGCCAGCAGTTGGGGAACACAGGGGGAAGGCTATGGCTACACCTTC
CASSWGTQGEGYGYTF
>TRBJ2-1|TRBV7-8|NA|TRBD1|16
TGTGCCAGCAACTTTTGGGGGACAGGGAGGGGCAATGAGCAGTTCTTC
CASNFWGTGRGNEQFF
>TRBJ2-5|TRBV3-1/TRBV3-2|NA|NA|13
TGTGCCAGCAGCCCATACGAGGGAGAGACCCAGTACTTC
CASSPYEGETQYF
>TRBJ2-3|TRBV10-3|NA|NA|13
TGTGCCGGTGGGCGCGACGGACAAGATACGCAGTATTTT
CAGGRDGQDTQYF
>TRBJ2-2|TRBV4-2|NA|NA|16
TGTGCCAGCAGCCAAGATCGAGGGACGAACACCGGGGAGCTGTTTTTT
CASSQDRGTNTGELFF
>TRBJ2-7|TRBV6-6|NA|NA|13
TGTGCCAGCAAAAAGGACATAGCCTACGAGCAGTACTTC
CASKKDIAYEQYF
>TRBJ1-2|TRBV19|NA|NA|12
TGTGCCAGTAATCCCCAGGGTGGTGGCTACACCTTC
CASNPQGGGYTF
>TRBJ2-3|TRBV9|NA|NA|15
TGTGCCAGCAGCGTAGTGGGGGCAGGCAGAGATACGCAGTATTTT
CASSVVGAGRDTQYF
>TRBJ1-1|TRBV5-4|NA|NA|15
TGTGCCAGCAGCTTCAACCGGGGGAGGGGATCTGAAGCTTTCTTT
CASSFNRGRGSEAFF
>TRBJ2-7|TRBV19|NA|NA|15
TGTGCCAGTAGTGCCTCCAGGGGTGGGTCCTACGAGCAGTACTTC
CASSASRGGSYEQYF
>TRBJ2-7|TRBV5-4|once|TRBD1|14
TGTGCCAGCAGCTTTAAGGGACAGGGAAGCGAGCAGTACTTC
CASSFKGQGSEQYF
>TRBJ1-5|TRBV6-5|NA|TRBD1|16
TGTGCCAGCAGTTCGTATTTTGACAGGGGCAATCAGCCCCAGCATTTT
CASSSYFDRGNQPQHF
>TRBJ1-5|TRBV19|NA|NA|15
TGTGCCAGTACCAGTTGGGTAGGGGGCAATCAGCCCCAGCATTTT
CASTSWVGGNQPQHF
>TRBJ2-1|TRBV20-1|NA|NA|11
TGCAGTGGTCCCCTTGGTGGCCAGGCGTTCTTC
CSGPLGGQAFF
>TRBJ2-7|TRBV7-9|NA|NA|11
TGTGCCAGCAGCTTACGGGACGAGCAGTACTTC
CASSLRDEQYF
>TRBJ1-4|TRBV7-2|NA|NA|13
TGTGCCAGCAGCTTAGTGCCAGAACGTCAACTGTTTTTT
CASSLVPERQLFF
>TRBJ1-4|TRBV11-2|NA|TRBD1|18
TGTGCCAGCAGCTTACCCCGGACAGGGGGCAATCTTAATGAAAAACTGTTTTTT
CASSLPRTGGNLNEKLFF
>TRBJ1-2|TRBV19|NA|NA|13
TGTGCCAGTAGTATCGGAGGGAACTATGGCTACACCTTC
CASSIGGNYGYTF
>TRBJ2-5|TRBV27|NA|NA|13
TGTGCCAGCAGATCCACAGGTGGAGAGACCCAGTACTTC
CASRSTGGETQYF
>TRBJ1-3|TRBV6-6|few|TRBD1|15
TGTGCCAGCAGTTTTGGGACAGGGGCTGGAAACACCATATATTTT
CASSFGTGAGNTIYF
>TRBJ1-2|TRBV9|NA|NA|14
TGTGCCAGCAGCGTAGACCCGACAGCCTATGGCTACACCTTC
CASSVDPTAYGYTF
>TRBJ1-1|TRBV30|NA|NA|15
TGTGCCTGGAGTGTACGGTTGGGGGCCCTCCCTGAAGCTTTCTTT
CAWSVRLGALPEAFF
>TRBJ2-1|TRBV9|NA|TRBD2|16
TGTGCCAGCAGCGTAGAACCGGGGGAGGGGTACTATGAGCAGTTCTTC
CASSVEPGEGYYEQFF
>TRBJ2-5|TRBV10-2|NA|NA|12
TGCGCCAGCAGTGGGCGGCAAGAGACCCAGTACTTC
CASSGRQETQYF
>TRBJ1-5|TRBV3-1/TRBV3-2|NA|NA|17
TGTGCCAGCAGCCAAGGGCGGCAGGGTAGTATTAATCAGCCCCAGCATTTT
CASSQGRQGSINQPQHF
>TRBJ2-5|TRBV4-2|NA|TRBD2|17
TGTGCCAGCAGCCAATCGACTAGCGGGGGGGACCCCCAGACCCAGTACTTC
CASSQSTSGGDPQTQYF
>TRBJ2-2|TRBV27|NA|TRBD1|21
TGTGCCAGCAGTTTACGACTGCGACGCATGGACAGGGGCGAGAACACCGGGGAGCTGTTTTTT
CASSLRLRRMDRGENTGELFF